This TCR beta chain is from a study of HIV-infected patients and healthy controls (dated by TCRdb to between 2012 and 2015). Background on the whole study: The study tested whether deep TCR repertoire sequencing of HIV patients' small blood samples could capture immune perturbation and reconstitution.

The paper as a whole reports these results and caveats: Healthy controls shared more CDR3s between individuals than HIV+ patients, by Jaccard index and by count of highly shared sequences. The observed differences in diversity could not be explained by the slight differences in age and sex profiles between the study cohorts. During therapy, HIV-associated CDR3s significantly decreased in frequency, while CMV-associated CDR3s did not change significantly, though most became more frequent. Size-matched repertoire data did not replicate the apparent post-therapy recovery of the Gini index in HIV-infected patients. The dynamics of distinct T-cell subpopulations could not be separated, and sequencing depth was restricted, because whole blood was used. Alpha-chain CDR3s from MAIT cells appeared at high frequency in healthy controls but were severely depleted in HIV+ repertoires. Oligoclonality may be reflected in the significantly higher mean Gini indices of HIV-infected repertoires compared with controls. Compared with untreated HIV+ repertoires, healthy control repertoires had roughly threefold more distinct CDR3s and higher Shannon diversity. In the study, no determination of donor HLA types was made. Comparisons were complicated by unequal numbers of distinct sequences between patients and controls, and rare events from HIV-infected data were overweighted by size-matching. Alpha-beta chain pairing was not determined in the samples. Mean usage differed significantly between HIV-infected patients and controls for eight alpha and eight beta V genes. Processing was restricted to sixteen HIV-infected individuals, which the authors judged to be a major constraint on the generalizability of the findings.

This clonotype was counted only a few times. Its recognized antigen is unknown. The input lacks base qualities; no much larger clone sits a single base away. Taken from the germline V gene, the CDR1 and CDR2 loops are MNHEY and SVGAGI. Taken from cysteine to phenylalanine, the CDR3 has 17 residues. Here the CDR3 DNA is all that survives: 51 bases in frame from base 1. For this chain, trimming is 5 bases at the V end and 5 bases at the J end, and the number of junction bases without a gene match is 13. 500 ng RNA was reverse transcribed with SuperScript III using primers against the alpha and beta constant regions. Alpha and beta chain libraries were generated separately via chain-specific third strand synthesis with multiplexing indices. To avoid primer bias, the protocol used one single primer pair to amplify every rearrangement within a chain, and the protocol also attached molecular barcodes to each cDNA molecule. T4 RNA Ligase 1 joined purified cDNA to a 5' RACE adapter that carried a random hexamer and the SP2 sequencing primer site. Second strand synthesis was primed from the SP2 site with Phusion polymerase, using slow temperature ramps to favor optimal annealing. Each molecule's 12-nucleotide barcode consisted of two random hexamer sequences, both added before amplification and joined together. A short first PCR added P5 and P7 adapter elements plus a second index, followed by a roughly 23-cycle amplification PCR with P5s and P7 primers. The libraries went through roughly 28 PCR cycles in total, were quantified on a Qubit, were sized on a Bioanalyzer, and were diluted to around 4.4 nM. Sequencing of the normalized libraries was done on an Illumina MiSeq using 2 x 250 paired-end kits. Reverse transcription reactions underwent purification over MinElute columns, with elution into about 9.9 ul Tris-Cl. Adapter ligations ran for 20 to 25 hours at 16 degrees C and were afterwards cleaned with AMPure XP beads at a 1:1 ratio. The published analysis was carried out like this. Demultiplexed FASTQ files were processed with a modified Decombinator by which V, J, insert and barcode information was output. Sequences sharing a barcode but differing from the dominant sequence were discarded as errors, and barcodes clustered at Levenshtein distance 3 were counted to estimate original cDNA molecules. The R packages ineq, vegan, igraph and RCytoscape were used for downstream analyses, with IMGT nomenclature and CDR3 definitions applied. V gene usage was computed over distinct sequences, each TCR counted once to avoid skew from clonal expansion. Unique CDR3 amino acid sequences within a donor were connected in similarity networks whenever two sequences differed by a single Levenshtein edit. Published HIV-specific CDR3s (approximately 84 alpha, 702 beta) and CMV-specific CDR3s (roughly 13 alpha, 200 to 300 beta) were assembled and queried against the repertoires. Random subsampling to size-matched repertoires demonstrated that the decreased diversity in patients did not result from their lower sequence numbers. TCRdb redid the processing of the public reads, applying fastp at Q25 and MiXCR, and retained in-frame beta chains. CDR3 protein duplicates are merged, each entry listing the most common genes and DNA. In this record, the V and J calls reflect TCRdb's handling and not the investigators' own analysis. A total of 10,000 to 15,000 distinct CDR3 sequences appear in this sample, 11% of them only once. The leading ten clones occupy 6% to 7% of the sample.

Whole blood was used without cell fractionation, so the repertoire reflected all unsorted peripheral T cells. About 9 uninfected healthy donors were sampled as controls, four of whom were sampled twice roughly 3 months apart. An approximately 2.6 ml sample of peripheral blood was drawn into Tempus tubes for RNA extraction. Residual genomic DNA was removed with the TURBO-DNase kit and globin mRNA was depleted with GLOBINclear. The sample consisted of blood. The sequence derives from an adult in good health. Rearrangement joined TRBV6-5 to TRBJ2-3; TRBD2 aligns with 10 central bases. The nucleotide sequence reads as follows: TGTGCCAGCAGTCCACACTCGCTAGCGGGAGTTCAAGATACGCAGTATTTT. Protein translation: CASSPHSLAGVQDTQYF.